The 22 T cell receptor beta chains below were found in one sample sequenced in a study. TCRdb itself ran the 5' RACE reads through MiXCR, one entry per CDR3 protein. The sample shows approximately 60,000 distinct CDR3 sequences, around a fifth of them seen only once. Material: memory CD4+ T cells sorted from a lymph node. Subset in this sample: memory CD4+ T cells, CD4+CD45RO+CD25-. Every receptor here comes from a female donor with breast cancer.

The chain recombines TRBV9 with TRBJ1-4, with 7 positions matching TRBD1. Per germline, CDR1 SGDLS and CDR2 YYNGEE. Trimming removed 0 bases from V and 8 bases from J; junction bases left unmatched: 7. The CDR3 contains 15 residues. The CDR3 DNA follows: TGTGCCAGCAGCGTAGGAAACGAAGGGGGCGAAAAACTGTTTTTT. Its protein product is CASSVGNEGGEKLFF. The variable domain in full, completed from reference TRBV9 and TRBJ1-4, reads DSGVTQTPKHLITATGQRVTLRCSPRSGDLSVYWYQQSLDQGLQFLIQYYNGEERAKGNILERFSAQQFPDLHSELNLSSLELGDSALYFCASSVGNEGGEKLFFGSGTQLSVL.

This clonotype has a handful of counts. The rearrangement joins TRBV5-1 to TRBJ2-3; TRBD1 is a possible D gene (6 bases). In germline, CDR1 is SGHRS, CDR2 YFSETQ. The CDR3 is made up of 15 amino acids. Trimming cost V 4 bases and J 5 bases, with 17 bases left between them. For the CDR3, the DNA is TGCGCCAGCAGCCCGTTGGGGACAATGCAAGATACGCAGTATTTT. Translated, it gives CASSPLGTMQDTQYF. The variable domain in full, completed from reference TRBV5-1 and TRBJ2-3, reads KAGVTQTPRYLIKTRGQQVTLSCSPISGHRSVSWYQQTPGQGLQFLFEYFSETQRNKGNFPGRFSGRQFSNSRSEMNVSTLELGDSALYLCASSPLGTMQDTQYFGPGTRLTVL.

V and J are TRBV7-3 and TRBJ2-1, with unresolved D. CDR1 is SGHTA and CDR2 is FQGTGA in the germline V gene. Between the trimmed V and J ends, which lost 0 bases and 7 bases, there was a span of 7 bases. This CDR3 has 13 residues. The CDR3 loop is CASSLTFANEQFF. In DNA, the CDR3 is TGTGCCAGCAGCTTAACGTTCGCAAATGAGCAGTTCTTC.

This clonotype came up a few times. The chain carries TRBV28 and TRBJ1-5, with D tentatively TRBD1 (5 bases). With 4 bases removed from V and 9 bases from J, the gap between germline ends came to 22 bases. The CDR3 totals 16 residues. Germline CDR1 is MDHEN and CDR2 is SYDVKM. CDR3 amino acids: CASSSSGTGWGGPQHF. The CDR3 DNA is TGTGCCAGCAGTTCCTCCGGGACCGGGTGGGGTGGGCCCCAGCATTTT. The whole variable domain, filled in from reference TRBV28 and TRBJ1-5, reads DVKVTQSSRYLVKRTGEKVFLECVQDMDHENMFWYRQDPGLGLRLIYFSYDVKMKEKGDIPEGYSVSREKKERFSLILESASTNQTSMYLCASSSSGTGWGGPQHFGDGTRLSIL.

This clonotype has a single count. The CDR3 loop is CASSRSGLGSGELFF. CDR3 nucleotide sequence: TGTGCCAGCAGCCGATCGGGACTAGGCTCCGGGGAGCTGTTTTTT. The chain uses TRBV7-9 and TRBJ2-2; 8 bases are a match to TRBD2. From germline, CDR1 is SEHNR and CDR2 FQNEAQ (reference sequence). The CDR3 sequence is 15 residues long. V shed 5 bases and J 6 bases; nucleotides not matched to a gene: 8. The full variable domain, completed using reference TRBV7-9 and TRBJ2-2, is DTGVSQNPRHKITKRGQNVTFRCDPISEHNRLYWYRQTLGQGPEFLTYFQNEAQLEKSRLLSDRFSAERPKGSFSTLEIQRTEQGDSAMYLCASSRSGLGSGELFFGEGSRLTVL.

The CDR3 nucleotides read TGCAGTGCTAGAGCCCGGGACTACAACTCCTACAATGAGCAGTTCTTC. As protein: CSARARDYNSYNEQFF. This chain links TRBV20-1 with TRBJ2-1; 7 positions match TRBD2. The CDR3 spans 16 residues. The germline V gene has CDR1 DFQATT and CDR2 SNEGSKA (reference sequence). The trim removed 1 base at V and 0 bases at J, leaving 6 bases unmatched.

This clonotype was observed a few times. V gene TRBV5-5 combines with J gene TRBJ1-1; no firm D call. The CDR3 runs to 14 residues. The V end was cut by 3 bases, the J end by 10 bases, with 19 bases between. Germline loops: CDR1 SGHKS, CDR2 YYEKEE (reference sequence). CDR3 in amino acids: CASSSRFSNLGAFF. Here the CDR3 DNA reads TGTGCCAGCAGCTCACGATTTTCGAACCTCGGAGCTTTCTTT.

This clonotype showed up many times. The chain recombines TRBV9 with TRBJ2-3, with D perhaps TRBD2 (6 bases). Germline CDR1 is SGDLS and CDR2 is YYNGEE. The CDR3 consists of 18 residues. V was clipped by 0 bases and J by 0 bases, with 17 bases between them. DNA of the CDR3: TGTGCCAGCAGCGTAGGTTCGGGGAGCGGGCATAGCACAGATACGCAGTATTTT. This translates into CASSVGSGSGHSTDTQYF.

V and J are TRBV5-4 and TRBJ2-2; D is unresolved. The CDR3 extends over 16 amino acids. Germline CDR1 SGHNT, CDR2 YYREEE (reference sequence). Trimming took 0 bases from V and 0 from J, leaving 9 bases between them. CDR3 DNA: TGTGCCAGCAGCTTGGAGGCAGCGACGAACACCGGGGAGCTGTTTTTT. Amino acid sequence: CASSLEAATNTGELFF.

The V gene is TRBV7-3, the J gene TRBJ2-1; the D is unclear. V was clipped by 2 bases and J by 5 bases, with 10 bases between them. The V gene's germline CDR1 is SGHTA and CDR2 FQGTGA. This CDR3 region has 14 residues. CDR3: CASSLSPRNNEQFF. In DNA, the CDR3 is TGTGCCAGCAGCTTATCCCCAAGAAACAATGAGCAGTTCTTC.

In this sample, this clonotype is medium-sized (0.01 to 0.1%). The chain is built from TRBV7-9 and TRBJ2-7, with TRBD1 matching over 8 bases. The CDR3 runs to 15 residues. From germline, CDR1 is SEHNR and CDR2 FQNEAQ (reference sequence). V trimming: 0 bases; J trimming: 4 bases; junction bases outside the gene matches: 5. This chain's CDR3 is CASSLAGTGPYEQYF. CDR3 coding DNA: TGTGCCAGCAGCTTAGCCGGGACAGGTCCGTACGAGCAGTACTTC.

This clonotype has just a few counts. The chain combines TRBV28 with TRBJ1-1, with no clear D. Germline V gene lookup returns CDR1 MDHEN and CDR2 SYDVKM. V was pared by 4 bases and J by 1 base, with 16 bases between. CDR3 length: 16 residues. The CDR3 DNA sequence: TGTGCCAGCAGTTCCTATAAACGGGCGGGGAACACTGAAGCTTTCTTT. Translated, it gives CASSSYKRAGNTEAFF.

J is TRBJ2-1 and V is TRBV7-9; TRBD2 matches 7 bases. Germline V gene sequence: CDR1 SEHNR, CDR2 FQNEAQ (reference sequence). V trimming: 5 bases; J trimming: 5 bases; junction bases outside the gene matches: 9. The CDR3 totals 15 residues. The CDR3 here is CASSTSGRAHNEQFF. The CDR3 DNA sequence: TGTGCCAGCAGCACAAGTGGGAGGGCCCACAATGAGCAGTTCTTC.

This clonotype turned up a few times. This chain uses TRBV2 with TRBJ1-6; D is unresolved. Germline CDR1 reads SNHLY; CDR2 reads FYNNEI. Trimming left V 2 bases short and J 9 bases short, with 17 bases between. This CDR3 spans 16 amino acids. The CDR3 nucleotides are TGTGCCAGCAGTGAACTGGCCCCCGAGACGGGTTCACCCCTCCACTTT. Amino acids: CASSELAPETGSPLHF.

This clonotype was counted ten times or more. The chain uses TRBV10-3 and TRBJ1-1, with D possibly TRBD1 on 5 matching bases. CDR3 size: 15 residues. Trimming stripped 0 bases from V and 3 bases from J, with 11 bases between. Germline loops: CDR1 ENHRY, CDR2 SYGVKD. CDR3 loop: CAISESGARYTEAFF. The CDR3 DNA sequence: TGTGCCATCAGTGAGTCTGGGGCGCGGTACACTGAAGCTTTCTTT.

This clonotype was detected a few times. The chain combines TRBV28 with TRBJ1-2; possibly TRBD1 for D (5 bases). In germline, CDR1 is MDHEN, CDR2 SYDVKM. V gave up 7 bases and J gave up 5 bases, with 17 bases separating them. The CDR3 extends over 14 amino acids. This CDR3 is CASTNPGGTYGYTF. For the CDR3, the DNA is TGTGCCAGCACCAACCCGGGAGGGACGTATGGCTACACCTTC.

This clonotype was seen ten or more times. The V gene is TRBV5-1, the J gene TRBJ2-3; either TRBD1 or TRBD2 may fit D (5 bases each). The germline gives CDR1 SGHRS, CDR2 YFSETQ. Between the trimmed V and J ends, which lost 2 bases and 1 base, there was a span of 11 bases. The CDR3 has 15 amino acids. The CDR3 DNA sequence: TGCGCCAGCAGCTTCGGGGCAGGGCGCACAGATACGCAGTATTTT. Translated, it gives CASSFGAGRTDTQYF.

As for this clonotype: This could be a read error, since a much larger clone is one nucleotide away. The V gene is TRBV6-6, the J gene TRBJ1-2; a weak D match, TRBD1 (5 bases). Germline V gene sequence: CDR1 MNHNY, CDR2 SVGAGI (reference sequence). This CDR3 spans 12 amino acids. The CDR3 reads CASSGTDYGCTF. The CDR3 DNA follows: TGTGCCAGCAGCGGGACGGATTATGGCTGCACCTTC.

The chain employs TRBV5-1 and TRBJ2-7, with D uncertain. Germline V gene lookup returns CDR1 SGHRS and CDR2 YFSETQ. With 0 bases removed from V and 5 bases from J, the gap between germline ends came to 6 bases. The length of the CDR3 is 12 residues. In DNA, the CDR3 is TGCGCCAGCAGCTTGGACAGCAACGAGCAGTACTTC. It codes for CASSLDSNEQYF.

This chain links TRBV6-2 or TRBV6-3 with TRBJ2-1, with unresolved D. CDR3 length: 14 amino acids. Trimming took 4 bases from V and 3 from J, leaving 10 bases between them. Germline loops: CDR1 MNHEY, CDR2 SVGEGT. CDR3: CASSLRPNYNEQFF. The CDR3 bases are TGTGCCAGCAGTTTGCGACCAAACTACAATGAGCAGTTCTTC.

The chain links TRBV19 to TRBJ2-5, with no clear D. V dropped 1 base and J dropped 1 base, with 7 bases sitting between them. The CDR3 has 14 residues. Germline CDR1 LNHDA, CDR2 SQIVND (reference sequence). The DNA of the CDR3 is TGTGCCAGTAGTATAGGGGCAGCCCAAGAGACCCAGTACTTC. The encoded protein is CASSIGAAQETQYF.

A remark on this clonotype: A much bigger clone sits one base away, suggesting this may be a read error. This chain links TRBV9 with TRBJ1-1; D is possibly TRBD1 (5 bases). CDR1 is SGDLS and CDR2 is YYNGEE in the germline V gene. The CDR3 extends over 13 amino acids. The CDR3 reads CGSSVQGGTEAFF. The CDR3 DNA reads TGTGGCAGCAGCGTTCAGGGAGGCACTGAAGCTTTCTTT. Looking up the rest from reference TRBV9 and TRBJ1-1 gives the full variable domain: DSGVTQTPKHLITATGQRVTLRCSPRSGDLSVYWYQQSLDQGLQFLIQYYNGEERAKGNILERFSAQQFPDLHSELNLSSLELGDSALYFCGSSVQGGTEAFFGQGTRLTVV.